This T cell receptor beta chain was identified in a study of blood T cell repertoires in COVID-19. In the study overall: Whether acute or convalescent, the COVID-19 samples came from the United States, Italy and Spain. In each case, the material was cDNA or gDNA derived from T cells, B-cell-depleted T cells, or PBMCs.

Methods used by the authors: Researchers report that nucleated cell counts were estimated from reference gene primer amplification. Method: immunoSEQ multiplex PCR; TCRdb's copy keeps in-frame clones and lacks some. That table is the source of V, J and clone size, and D and trimming were worked out from the DNA. The sample shows about 210,000 clones, 83% of them seen only once. The V end lost 6 bases, the J end lost 7 bases, and 13 bases lay between the germline ends. Germline V gives CDR1 MNHEY, CDR2 SVGAGI. This CDR3 comprises 13 residues. Sequencing was performed on peripheral blood. This TCR derives from a middle-aged woman with active or convalescent COVID-19. The V gene is TRBV6-5, the J gene TRBJ1-5; D gene ambiguous. DNA of the CDR3: TGTGCCAGCAGAACCGCCTCAGGACAGCCCCAGCATTTT. This codes for CASRTASGQPQHF.